The T cell receptor beta chain under discussion was sequenced for a study of shared clonotypes between healthy human individuals. At a deep level, the assay was run. The table came from immunoSEQ multiplex PCR; TCRdb's copy has only in-frame clones and leaves some out. The sample records 2 million to 2.5 million clones, 85% to 95% being singletons. V was trimmed by 3 bases and J by 7 bases, leaving 10 bases between them. The CDR3 extends over 13 amino acids. CDR1 is MDHEN and CDR2 is SYDVKM in the germline V gene. Study-level findings and limits: Non-shared clonotypes had lower generation probabilities than clonotypes shared by all four sorted-subset donors.

Comment on this clone: What it recognizes is unknown.

Source material: naive CD4+ T cells sorted from blood. Specified subset: CD45RA+ positively selected. The sequence came from a man aged 18 to 30 in good health. The chain employs TRBV28 and TRBJ2-1, with D possibly being TRBD1 (6 bases). The DNA for the CDR3 is TGTGCCAGCAGTTTGGACAGTCGGAATGAGCAGTTCTTC. Amino acid sequence: CASSLDSRNEQFF. Full variable domain (missing parts from reference TRBV28 and TRBJ2-1): DVKVTQSSRYLVKRTGEKVFLECVQDMDHENMFWYRQDPGLGLRLIYFSYDVKMKEKGDIPEGYSVSREKKERFSLILESASTNQTSMYLCASSLDSRNEQFFGPGTRLTVL.